This TCR beta chain was recorded in a study of blood T cell repertoires in COVID-19. In the authors' workflow: Estimated nucleated cell counts came from reference gene primer amplification. Assay used: immunoSEQ multiplex PCR; TCRdb lists only in-frame clones, some missing. The D gene and trimming were derived from the DNA, and the V and J assignments and clone size from that table. Of some 120,000 clones detected, about 88% appear once; the ten largest clones hold roughly 1.2%. Sequencing was done on a sample of peripheral blood. The TCR originated in a woman of 80 years or more with acute or convalescent COVID-19.

The CDR3 loop is CASRMGQGHEQFF. The CDR3 DNA sequence: TGTGCCAGCCGGATGGGACAGGGGCATGAGCAGTTCTTC. The V and J genes are TRBV19 and TRBJ2-1, with 10 bases identical to TRBD1. Unmatched junction bases numbered 7, after V lost 9 bases and J lost 8 bases. This CDR3 is 13 amino acids long. Germline CDR1 and CDR2: LNHDA and SQIVND (reference sequence).